The present TCR beta chain was sequenced within a study of PD-1 blockade in classical Hodgkin lymphoma. The method was immunoSEQ multiplex PCR; TCRdb's version includes in-frame clones alone and lacks a portion of them. Of 15,000 or so clones listed, around four fifths are singletons. Trimming removed 6 bases from V and 10 bases from J, with 18 bases in between. In germline, CDR1 is SNHLY, CDR2 FYNNEI. This CDR3 spans 13 amino acids. Indicated time point: newly diagnosed, previously untreated cHL patient sample. This sequence originates from a human donor with classical Hodgkin lymphoma. The source material was peripheral blood mononuclear cells (PBMCs). J is TRBJ1-2 and V is TRBV2, with a possible D match to TRBD1 (5 bases). Here the CDR3 DNA reads TGTGCCAGCAGGCGGGGCTACGCCCCTCTCTACACCTTC. It codes for CASRRGYAPLYTF. The entire variable domain, with the rest obtained from reference TRBV2 and TRBJ1-2, is as follows: EPEVTQTPSHQVTQMGQEVILRCVPISNHLYFYWYRQILGQKVEFLVSFYNNEISEKSEIFDDQFSVERPDGSNFTLKIRSTKLEDSAMYFCASRRGYAPLYTFGSGTRLTVV.